This TCR beta chain was identified in a study of HIV-infected patients and healthy controls. TCRdb reprocessed the 5' RACE reads with MiXCR, giving one entry per CDR3 protein. The sample has more than 60,000 distinct CDR3 sequences, over 15% seen once; the top ten hold more than 1.3%. The CDR3 has 11 amino acids. V gave up 3 bases and J gave up 4 bases, with 2 bases separating them. Germline CDR1 and CDR2: LGHNT and FRNRAP. This clonotype appeared many times. The sequence was collected from a human donor in good health. The sequenced sample was CD4+ T cells from blood. The chain combines TRBV12-5 with TRBJ2-3; D remains ambiguous. DNA of the CDR3: TGTGCTAGTGGTTTTGCAGATACGCAGTATTTT. This encodes CASGFADTQYF.